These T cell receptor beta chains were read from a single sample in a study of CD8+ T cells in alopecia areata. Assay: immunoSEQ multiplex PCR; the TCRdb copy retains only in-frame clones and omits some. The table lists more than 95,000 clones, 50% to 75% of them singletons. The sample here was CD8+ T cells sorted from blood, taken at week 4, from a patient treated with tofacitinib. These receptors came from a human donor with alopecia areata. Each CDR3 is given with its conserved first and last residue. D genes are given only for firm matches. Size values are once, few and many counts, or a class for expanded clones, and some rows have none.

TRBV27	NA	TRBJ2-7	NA	CASSLYGGTYEQYF	TGTGCCAGCAGTTTATATGGGGGGACCTACGAGCAGTACTTC
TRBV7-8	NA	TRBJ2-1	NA	CASSLDPRGTKVNEQFF	TGTGCCAGCAGCTTAGACCCCCGGGGTACCAAGGTGAATGAGCAGTTCTTC
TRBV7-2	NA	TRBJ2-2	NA	CASSPSGAGELFF	TGTGCCAGCAGCCCCAGCGGCGCCGGGGAGCTGTTTTTT
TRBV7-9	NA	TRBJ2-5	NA	CASSPPGEETQYF	TGTGCCAGCAGCCCCCCGGGGGAGGAGACCCAGTACTTC
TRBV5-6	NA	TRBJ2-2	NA	CASSLALDTGELFF	TGTGCCAGCAGCTTGGCTTTGGACACCGGGGAGCTGTTTTTT
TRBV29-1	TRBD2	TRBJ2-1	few	CSVVASGGSGEQFF	TGCAGCGTTGTGGCTAGCGGGGGGTCGGGTGAGCAGTTCTTC
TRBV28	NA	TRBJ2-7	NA	CASSPNLNEQYF	TGTGCCAGCAGTCCCAACTTGAACGAGCAGTACTTC
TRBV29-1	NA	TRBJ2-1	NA	CASAHTSSYNEQFF	TGCGCCTCTGCCCATACGAGCTCCTACAATGAGCAGTTCTTC
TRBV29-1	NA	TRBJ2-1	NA	CSVEVAGQTDHNEQFF	TGCAGCGTTGAAGTCGCCGGGCAAACTGACCACAATGAGCAGTTCTTC
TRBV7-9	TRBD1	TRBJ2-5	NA	CASSDRTGQETQYF	TGTGCCAGCAGCGATCGGACAGGGCAAGAGACCCAGTACTTC
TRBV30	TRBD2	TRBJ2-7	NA	CAWSVGLAYEQYF	TGTGCCTGGAGTGTGGGACTAGCCTACGAGCAGTACTTC
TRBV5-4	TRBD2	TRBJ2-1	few	CASSLASSGGNEQFF	TGTGCCAGCAGCTTGGCCTCTAGCGGGGGGAATGAGCAGTTCTTC
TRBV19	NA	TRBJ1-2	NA	CASRVLEARDYGYTF	TGTGCCAGTAGAGTTTTGGAGGCCCGGGACTATGGCTACACCTTC
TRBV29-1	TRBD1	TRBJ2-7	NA	CSVPGQARPTYEQYF	TGCAGCGTCCCTGGACAGGCCAGGCCTACCTACGAGCAGTACTTC
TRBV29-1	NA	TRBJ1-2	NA	CSVETPTATYGYTF	TGCAGCGTTGAAACCCCGACAGCTACATATGGCTACACCTTC
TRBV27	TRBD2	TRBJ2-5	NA	CASSLSSGGASKTQYF	TGTGCCAGCAGTTTATCTAGCGGGGGGGCTAGTAAGACCCAGTACTTC
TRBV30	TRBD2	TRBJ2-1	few	CAWRNRAGENEQFF	TGTGCCTGGAGGAATAGAGCGGGGGAGAATGAGCAGTTCTTC
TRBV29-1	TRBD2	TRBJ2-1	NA	CSVAGGNGLNEQFF	TGCAGCGTTGCCGGGGGGAACGGCCTCAATGAGCAGTTCTTC
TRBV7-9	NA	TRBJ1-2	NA	CASSLSGDHYGYTF	TGTGCCAGCAGCTTATCAGGAGATCACTATGGCTACACCTTC
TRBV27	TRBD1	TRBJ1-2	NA	CASSLDREYGYTF	TGTGCCAGCAGTCTAGACAGGGAGTATGGCTACACCTTC
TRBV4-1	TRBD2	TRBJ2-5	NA	CASSHPRTSGGVLAETQYF	TGCGCCAGCAGCCACCCCCGGACTAGCGGGGGGGTCTTGGCAGAGACCCAGTACTTC
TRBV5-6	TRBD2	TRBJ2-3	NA	CASSLLPLGLAGGPDTQYF	TGTGCCAGCAGCTTGTTACCCCTCGGACTAGCGGGGGGGCCAGATACGCAGTATTTT
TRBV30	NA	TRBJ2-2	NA	CAWSLWGGELFF	TGTGCCTGGAGCCTTTGGGGCGGGGAGCTGTTTTTT
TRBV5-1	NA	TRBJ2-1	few	CASSAGWPNEQFF	TGCGCCAGCAGCGCGGGGTGGCCCAATGAGCAGTTCTTC
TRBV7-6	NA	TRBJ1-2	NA	CASSLVEGDSNPLGYTF	TGTGCCAGCAGCTTAGTAGAGGGAGACAGTAACCCCCTAGGCTACACCTTC
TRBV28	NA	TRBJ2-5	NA	CASSFPDLETQYF	TGTGCCAGCAGTTTTCCAGACCTGGAGACCCAGTACTTC
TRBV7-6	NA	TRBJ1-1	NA	CASSLVGDAEAFF	TGTGCCAGCAGCTTAGTGGGGGACGCTGAAGCTTTCTTT
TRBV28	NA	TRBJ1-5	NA	CASRTGRESNQPQHF	TGTGCCAGCAGAACGGGACGGGAGAGCAATCAGCCCCAGCATTTT
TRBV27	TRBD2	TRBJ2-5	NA	CAVGAGGETQYF	TGTGCCGTGGGTGCGGGGGGCGAGACCCAGTACTTC
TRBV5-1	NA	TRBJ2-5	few	CASSGLQETQYF	TGCGCCAGCAGTGGACTCCAAGAGACCCAGTACTTC
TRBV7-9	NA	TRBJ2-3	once	CASNWPDTQYF	TGTGCCAGCAATTGGCCAGATACGCAGTATTTT
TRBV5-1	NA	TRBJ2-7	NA	CASSLSSQGLEQYF	TGCGCCAGCAGCTTGTCCAGTCAGGGTCTCGAGCAGTACTTC
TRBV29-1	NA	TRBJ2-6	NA	CSALTVPRAGANVLTF	TGCAGCGCGTTGACAGTTCCCAGAGCTGGGGCCAACGTCCTGACTTTC
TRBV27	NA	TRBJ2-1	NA	CASSFSARTGNEQFF	TGTGCCAGCAGTTTCTCGGCCCGGACTGGCAATGAGCAGTTCTTC
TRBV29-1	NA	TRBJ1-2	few	CSVEFLRDGYTF	TGCAGCGTTGAATTTCTCAGGGATGGCTACACCTTC
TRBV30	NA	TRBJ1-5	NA	CAWSGGYNQPQHF	TGTGCCTGGAGTGGGGGGTACAATCAGCCCCAGCATTTT
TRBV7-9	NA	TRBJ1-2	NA	CASSLPPNYGYTF	TGTGCCAGCAGCTTACCCCCGAACTATGGCTACACCTTC
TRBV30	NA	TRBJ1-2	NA	CAWEIQPNYGYTF	TGTGCCTGGGAGATACAACCGAACTATGGCTACACCTTC
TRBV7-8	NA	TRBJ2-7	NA	CASSVWGGRIYEQYF	TGTGCCAGCAGCGTATGGGGGGGGCGGATCTACGAGCAGTACTTC
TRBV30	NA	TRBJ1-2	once	CAWSEGNYGYTF	TGTGCCTGGAGCGAGGGTAACTATGGCTACACCTTC
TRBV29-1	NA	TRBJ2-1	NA	CSVSRGLEQFF	TGCAGCGTCTCTCGGGGGCTGGAGCAGTTCTTC
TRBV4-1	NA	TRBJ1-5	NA	CASSQVDDQPQHF	TGCGCCAGCAGCCAAGTAGACGATCAGCCCCAGCATTTT
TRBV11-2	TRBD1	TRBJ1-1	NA	CASSSGTGDMNTEAFF	TGTGCCAGCAGCTCTGGGACAGGGGATATGAACACTGAAGCTTTCTTT
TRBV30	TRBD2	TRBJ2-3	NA	CAWNGLESTDTQYF	TGTGCCTGGAATGGACTAGAGTCCACAGATACGCAGTATTTT
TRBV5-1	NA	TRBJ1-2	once	CASSPGDGNYGYTF	TGCGCCAGCAGCCCGGGAGACGGCAACTATGGCTACACCTTC
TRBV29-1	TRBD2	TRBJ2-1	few	CSAGGLVSNEQFF	TGCAGCGCGGGGGGACTAGTTTCCAATGAGCAGTTCTTC